These 15 T cell receptor beta chains came from one sample sequenced in a study of spatial heterogeneity in lung cancer. TCRdb used MiXCR to reprocess the 5' RACE reads, holding one entry per CDR3 protein. The sample comprises fewer than 15,000 distinct CDR3 sequences, more than 5% of which are singletons, and approximately 10% rests with the top ten. Study-level points and caveats: Intratumoral expanded alpha and beta TCR counts were found to track tumor mutation counts.

Time point noted: sample taken at primary tumor resection. Which antigens these TCRs recognize remains unknown. Sequenced material: lung tumor tissue, taken at surgery. The source of these receptors is a female donor with early-stage non-small cell lung cancer.

This clonotype was counted at least ten times. This beta chain slipped into a library made for alpha chains as a stray read, so its size is not meaningful. This chain connects TRBV12-3 or TRBV12-4 to TRBJ1-6; the match to TRBD1 covers 8 bases. This CDR3 comprises 13 residues. Trimming at V came to 1 base and at J to 12 bases, leaving 2 bases not matched to a gene. CDR3 nucleotide sequence: TGTGCCAGCAGTTTAGGGACAGGGTTACCCCTCCACTTT. Its translation: CASSLGTGLPLHF.

This clonotype was counted at least ten times. Since the library was made to target alpha chains, this beta chain is a stray read and its abundance is not meaningful. This sequence joins TRBV7-9 and TRBJ1-4; D remains ambiguous. Germline CDR1 SEHNR, CDR2 FQNEAQ (reference sequence). CDR3 length: 11 amino acids. The V end was cut by 10 bases, the J end by 7 bases, with 10 bases between. The CDR3 region has the DNA TGTGCCACCCTTATGGGTGAAAAACTGTTTTTT. Protein product: CATLMGEKLFF.

Comments on this clonotype: In a library made to pick up alpha chains, this beta chain is a stray read with a size that means little. This sequence joins TRBV20-1 and TRBJ2-3; 9 bases agree with TRBD2. The J segment lost 2 bases and the V segment lost 4 bases, leaving 13 bases of the junction unmatched. This CDR3 comprises 17 residues. Germline V CDR1 and CDR2: DFQATT, SNEGSKA (reference sequence). In nucleotides, the CDR3 is TGCAGTGCTAAGGGAAATCCGGTAGCGGGGGTCACAGATACGCAGTATTTT. It specifies CSAKGNPVAGVTDTQYF.

The sample holds many counts of this clonotype. For a library built for alpha chains, this beta chain is a stray read; little rests on its size. V usage is TRBV6-5 and J usage is TRBJ1-2; D unclear. This CDR3 spans 12 amino acids. Trimming left V 6 bases short and J 4 bases short, with 9 bases between. The germline V gene encodes CDR1 MNHEY and CDR2 SVGAGI. The CDR3 spells CASRGGVYGYTF. CDR3 nucleotide sequence: TGTGCCAGCAGAGGTGGTGTCTATGGCTACACCTTC.

This clonotype occurred many times. This beta chain was picked up by a library intended for alpha chains and is off target, so its count carries little meaning. The rearrangement uses TRBV5-1 and TRBJ2-3; either TRBD1 or TRBD2 may supply D (5 bases each). Per germline, CDR1 SGHRS and CDR2 YFSETQ. With 0 bases removed from V and 1 base from J, the gap between germline ends came to 9 bases. The CDR3 is 15 residues long. The CDR3 coding sequence is TGCGCCAGCAGCTTGGACGGGGACGGCACAGATACGCAGTATTTT. Protein sequence: CASSLDGDGTDTQYF.

This clonotype was seen ten or more times. Because this beta chain is a stray read in a library intended to capture alpha chains, its abundance should not be given much weight. The rearrangement links TRBV6-1 to TRBJ2-1, with TRBD1 matching 8 bases. Looked up from germline, CDR1 is MNHNS and CDR2 is SASEGT. V was clipped by 7 bases and J by 9 bases; unmatched bases: 8. This CDR3 region has 13 residues. For the CDR3, the DNA is TGTGCCAGCACCCCCACCAGGGGGCTTGAGCAGTTCTTC. This translates into CASTPTRGLEQFF.

In its sample, this clonotype was seen many times. In a library made to pick up alpha chains, this beta chain is a stray read with a size that means little. The chain links TRBV11-2 to TRBJ2-3; D possibly corresponds to TRBD1 (6 bases). Per germline, CDR1 SGHAT and CDR2 FQNNGV. CDR3 size: 16 residues. With 4 bases removed from V and 3 bases from J, the gap between germline ends came to 17 bases. DNA for the CDR3: TGTGCCAGCAGCTCCCGAATGGACAGTTTTACAGATACGCAGTATTTT. As protein: CASSSRMDSFTDTQYF.

Many counts were recorded for this clonotype. The library was built for alpha chains, so this beta chain is an off-target read and its size means little. The J gene is TRBJ2-1, the V gene TRBV7-2; tentatively, D is TRBD2 (5 bases). The germline V gene encodes CDR1 SGHTA and CDR2 FQGNSA. The CDR3 totals 15 residues. V shed 0 bases and J shed 9 bases, with 15 bases lying between them. DNA for the CDR3: TGTGCCAGCAGCTTAGCGCTTAGTATTGAGGGTGAGCAGTTCTTC. This codes for CASSLALSIEGEQFF.

This clonotype was counted at least ten times. Being off target in a library aimed at alpha chains, this beta chain has a size of little meaning. The V call is TRBV12-3 or TRBV12-4, the J call TRBJ1-1; D unclear. The ends were cut back, 6 bases at V and 1 base at J, with 9 bases in the middle. The CDR3 sequence is 13 residues long. CDR3 region: CASRRIGNTEAFF. The CDR3 nucleotides are TGTGCCAGCAGACGTATAGGGAACACTGAAGCTTTCTTT.

At least ten counts were recorded for this clonotype. This beta chain is an off-target read within a library intended for alpha chains, so its frequency means little. The chain links TRBV7-2 to TRBJ2-7; TRBD2 aligns across 11 bases. The junction had 8 bases not matched to a gene; V was cut back by 5 bases and J by 5 bases. The CDR3 has 15 amino acids. The V gene's germline CDR1 is SGHTA and CDR2 FQGNSA. The CDR3 loop is CASSALAGGPDEQYF. CDR3 DNA: TGTGCCAGCAGCGCCTTAGCGGGGGGGCCTGACGAGCAGTACTTC.

This clonotype rates as medium-sized. Within a library made for alpha chains, this beta chain is off target, and its count is uninformative. The chain links TRBV6-1 to TRBJ1-5; D gene unclear. The V and J ends lost 6 bases and 10 bases respectively, with 19 bases between them. CDR1 MNHNS and CDR2 SASEGT come from the germline V gene. The CDR3 runs 14 residues. The CDR3 DNA is TGTGCCAGCAGAGTTTCATCCAGTGGTTCTCCCCAGCATTTT. Translation gives CASRVSSSGSPQHF.

In its sample, this clonotype was seen a few times. This beta chain is a stray sequence in a library constructed for alpha chains; its clone size is not meaningful. J is TRBJ2-1 and V is TRBV18; tentative D call: TRBD1 (5 bases). With 6 bases removed from V and 7 bases from J, the gap between germline ends came to 13 bases. Germline CDR1 is KGHSH and CDR2 is LQKENI. There are 13 residues in the CDR3. The CDR3 region is CASSVLRTNEQFF. The CDR3 DNA follows: TGTGCCAGCTCCGTCCTTAGGACAAATGAGCAGTTCTTC.

The sample holds many counts of this clonotype. A library prepared for alpha chains yielded this beta chain as an off-target read; its size is of little meaning. This chain links TRBV7-9 with TRBJ1-1; D gene uncertain. Germline CDR1 SEHNR, CDR2 FQNEAQ (reference sequence). CDR3 length equals 14 residues. V was shortened by 7 bases and J by 2 bases, with 14 bases between the two germline ends. The CDR3 reads CASILGRLNTEAFF. For the CDR3, the DNA is TGTGCCAGCATCCTGGGCAGGCTAAACACTGAAGCTTTCTTT.

As for this clonotype: Since the library was made to target alpha chains, this beta chain is a stray read and its abundance is not meaningful. The chain combines TRBV20-1 with TRBJ1-1, with no clear D. Germline V gene data show CDR1 as DFQATT and CDR2 as SNEGSKA (reference sequence). The CDR3 runs 10 residues. Trimming took 5 bases from V and 10 from J, leaving 11 bases between them. The CDR3 sequence: CSAVPRVAFF. CDR3 sequence (DNA): TGCAGTGCTGTTCCTCGGGTAGCTTTCTTT.

The table lists this clonotype with many counts. This beta chain turned up in a library designed for alpha chains; as an off-target read, its abundance says little. The chain carries TRBV5-1 and TRBJ2-2; weak D call: TRBD1 (5 bases). V was clipped by 5 bases and J by 3 bases, with 5 bases between them. The CDR3 has 12 residues. Per germline, CDR1 SGHRS and CDR2 YFSETQ. For the CDR3, the DNA is TGCGCCAGCAGGGGGCACACCGGGGAGCTGTTTTTT. It yields the protein CASRGHTGELFF.